The TCR beta chain under discussion was sequenced for a study of shared clonotypes between healthy human individuals. Study overall: Aged 18 to 49, the donors were two women and a few men.

Naive CD8 cells were CD45RO-negative, positively selected for CCR7, excluding terminally differentiated effector memory CD45RA+ cells. The CDR3 covers 14 residues. The V gene's germline CDR1 is SGHTA and CDR2 FQGTGA. V lost 5 bases and J 4 bases, leaving 11 bases between the germline ends. Assay execution proceeded at the deep level. Original data processing: Junction-only immunoSEQ sequences carried no quality scores, so filtering differed. Generated by immunoSEQ multiplex PCR, the TCRdb table keeps only in-frame clones and is missing some. V, J and clone size are taken as reported in that table, and D and trimming were inferred from the DNA itself. This sample has roughly 2,000,000 clones, with just under 95% found just once.

This chain uses TRBV7-3 with TRBJ2-2; D remains ambiguous. The source of this sequence is a man between 18 and 29 years old in good health. Some clones in this sample may be carry-over from other donors' samples. Sequencing was carried out using naive CD8+ T cells from PBMCs. The CDR3 sequence: CASSPDQFTGELFF. The CDR3 DNA reads TGTGCCAGCAGCCCAGATCAATTCACCGGGGAGCTGTTTTTT.